These T cell receptor beta chains were read from a single sample in a study of T cells in Graves' hyperthyroidism and ophthalmopathy. MiXCR was run by TCRdb on the multiplex PCR reads, yielding one entry per CDR3 protein. The sample consists of 690,000 or so distinct CDR3 sequences, 18% of them appearing once. Sequences were obtained from blood. These receptors all stem from a woman aged 45-59 years with Graves' hyperthyroidism that later progressed to Graves' ophthalmopathy. Each CDR3 is given with its conserved first and last residue.

v_gene	j_gene	CDR3aa
TRBV27	TRBJ2-1	CASSLSGGGRTYNEQFF
TRBV11-3	TRBJ2-3	CASSLLAADTQYF
TRBV5-1	TRBJ2-1	CASSFTSGGHNEQFF
TRBV27	TRBJ2-3	CASSLSLAGGDLGSFTDTQYF
TRBV7-2	TRBJ2-4	CASSLRTGEFGIQYF
TRBV6-1	TRBJ2-5	CASSVGLGPLGETQYF
TRBV9	TRBJ1-1	CASSVATGGVSEAFF
TRBV3-1	TRBJ1-4	CASSQLGHSNEKLFF
TRBV10-3	TRBJ1-5	CAISQRGPQDQPQHF
TRBV7-8	TRBJ1-2	CASSLDRGDGYTF
TRBV6-1	TRBJ1-2	CASNRQGADGYTF
TRBV2	TRBJ1-1	CASSRTGPTEAFF
TRBV5-4	TRBJ2-5	CASSWGGQDQETQYF
TRBV11-2	TRBJ1-6	CASSLLRGRALHF
TRBV27	TRBJ2-5	CASRIGNQETQYF
TRBV7-3	TRBJ2-7	CASSLRAGGIEQYF
TRBV7-2	TRBJ2-1	CASSLSWREDNEQFF
TRBV13	TRBJ1-1	CASSLGTGRPNTEAFF
TRBV5-1	TRBJ2-2	CASSLNMGGKNTGELFF
TRBV6-1	TRBJ2-3	CASRSRAGGPVRHDTQYF
TRBV13	TRBJ1-4	CASSFTQTGFSVTNEKLFF
TRBV6-1	TRBJ1-6	CASGTGTVLVSSYNSPLHF
TRBV5-1	TRBJ2-3	CASSPDPQGSDTQYF
TRBV20-1	TRBJ2-7	CSASGQISYEQYF
TRBV2	TRBJ1-1	CASTRQVWDTEAFF
TRBV14	TRBJ1-1	CASSPNWGSEAFF
TRBV20-1	TRBJ2-7	CSARRTGQSYEQYF
TRBV3-1	TRBJ1-2	CASSQGAGGGYGYTF
TRBV11-2	TRBJ2-7	CASSLDLVSGGSYEQYF
TRBV20-1	TRBJ2-1	CSVWTGEDGGRALPSYNEQFF
TRBV7-9	TRBJ2-3	CASSFLTGPPDTQYF
TRBV2	TRBJ2-7	CASKAVRGGTYEQYF
TRBV12-3/TRBV12-4	TRBJ1-6	CASKGGYNSPLHF
TRBV2	TRBJ2-5	CASSEAKGARETQYF
TRBV29-1	TRBJ1-2	CSVGGTGDYGYTF
TRBV5-1	TRBJ1-4	CASSLQGEREKLFF
TRBV5-1	TRBJ1-5	CASSLGDGSLNQPQHF
TRBV7-8	TRBJ2-3	CASSLLFGQPLRTDTQYF
TRBV27	TRBJ1-5	CASSPMPQHF
TRBV20-1	TRBJ2-5	CSATGTTGLETQYF
TRBV20-1	TRBJ2-3	CSASLGTSGGSLDTQYF
TRBV9	TRBJ1-2	CASSVDVGHPGGYTF
TRBV19	TRBJ2-2	CASSRRQGFTGELFF
TRBV4-1	TRBJ2-1	CASSEGTSGGNEQFF
TRBV29-1	TRBJ1-1	CSVLVGPPKAFF
TRBV11-2	TRBJ2-3	CASSLRPSGGTDTQYF
TRBV27	TRBJ2-2	CASGVFRAGELFF
TRBV27	TRBJ1-4	CASSFRAGGEKLFF
TRBV15	TRBJ1-1	CATSRDQSGHGEAFF
TRBV20-1	TRBJ2-3	CSATGQGSTDTQYF
TRBV30	TRBJ1-5	CAWSGTVWSNQPQHF
TRBV12-5	TRBJ1-5	CASGLTGGLRGNQPQHF
TRBV20-1	TRBJ2-1	CSASQRRGVHNEQFF
TRBV20-1	TRBJ2-7	CSARALGGGNYEQYF
TRBV7-2	TRBJ2-3	CASRVGGSDTQYF
TRBV6-1	TRBJ2-5	CASRILAGGNQETQYF
TRBV10-3	TRBJ1-1	CAISESGGPTEAFF